This TCR beta chain was sequenced during a study of T-cell reconstitution after alpha-beta-depleted transplantation in children. In its sample, this clonotype was seen many times. As yet, its antigen is unknown. Notes on the study in general: Expanded clones from the graft, numbering several hundred, reportedly supplied alpha-beta T cells about two months after transplant. After transplant, high TCRbeta diversity at day 60 in some patients arose from surviving recipient T cells and thymic progenitors. From newly produced T cells came most of the T-cell counts and diversity one year after transplant.

A library of TCRbeta sequences, prepared with unique molecular identifiers, was generated. One entry per CDR3 protein, called by TCRdb with MiXCR from the PCR reads. The sample lists hundreds of thousands of distinct CDR3 sequences; roughly 15% were seen once. The CDR3 runs 12 residues. CDR1 and CDR2 from the germline V gene are LGHNT and FRNRAP. V lost 3 bases and J 0 bases, leaving 1 base between the germline ends. This clonotype was obtained from a male patient under 18 who had a stem cell transplant for acute lymphoblastic leukemia, so the T cells may come from the graft donor. V gene TRBV12-5 combines with J gene TRBJ2-3; no firm D call. Sequencing used PBMCs, mostly from graft donor cells, obtained 360 days after TCRalphabeta/CD19-depleted stem cell transplant. CDR3 amino acids: CASGFSTDTQYF. DNA for the CDR3: TGTGCTAGTGGTTTCAGCACAGATACGCAGTATTTT.